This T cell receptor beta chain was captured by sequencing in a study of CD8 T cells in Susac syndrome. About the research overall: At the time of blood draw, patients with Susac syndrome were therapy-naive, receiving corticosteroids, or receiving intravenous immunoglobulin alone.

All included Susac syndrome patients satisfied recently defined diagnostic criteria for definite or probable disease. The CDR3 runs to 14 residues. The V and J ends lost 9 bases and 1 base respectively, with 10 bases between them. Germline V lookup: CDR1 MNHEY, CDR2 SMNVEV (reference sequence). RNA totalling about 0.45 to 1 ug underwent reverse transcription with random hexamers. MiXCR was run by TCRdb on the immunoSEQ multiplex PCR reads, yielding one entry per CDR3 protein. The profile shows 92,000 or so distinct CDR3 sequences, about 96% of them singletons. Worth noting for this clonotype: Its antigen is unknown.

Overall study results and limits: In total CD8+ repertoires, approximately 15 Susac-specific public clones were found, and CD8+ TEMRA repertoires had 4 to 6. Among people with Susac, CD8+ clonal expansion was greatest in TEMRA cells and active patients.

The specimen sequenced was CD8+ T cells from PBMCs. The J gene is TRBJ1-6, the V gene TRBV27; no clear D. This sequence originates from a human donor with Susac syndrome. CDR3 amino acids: CASATWSYNSPLHF. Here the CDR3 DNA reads TGTGCCAGTGCAACGTGGTCCTATAATTCACCCCTCCACTTT.